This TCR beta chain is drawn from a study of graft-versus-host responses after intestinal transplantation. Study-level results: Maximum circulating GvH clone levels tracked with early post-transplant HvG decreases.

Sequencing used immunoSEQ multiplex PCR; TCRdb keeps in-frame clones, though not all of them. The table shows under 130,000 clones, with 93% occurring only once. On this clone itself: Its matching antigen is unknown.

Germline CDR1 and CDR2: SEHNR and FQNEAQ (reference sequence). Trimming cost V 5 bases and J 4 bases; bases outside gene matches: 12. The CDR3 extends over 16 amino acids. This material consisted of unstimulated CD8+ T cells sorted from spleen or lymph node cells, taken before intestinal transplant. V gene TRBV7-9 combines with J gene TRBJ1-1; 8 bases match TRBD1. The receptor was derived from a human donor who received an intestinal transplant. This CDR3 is CASSHFSRGQGTEAFF. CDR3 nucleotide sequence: TGTGCCAGCAGCCACTTCTCCAGGGGGCAGGGCACTGAAGCTTTCTTT. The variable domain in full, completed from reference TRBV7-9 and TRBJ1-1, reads DTGVSQNPRHKITKRGQNVTFRCDPISEHNRLYWYRQTLGQGPEFLTYFQNEAQLEKSRLLSDRFSAERPKGSFSTLEIQRTEQGDSAMYLCASSHFSRGQGTEAFFGQGTRLTVV.